This T cell receptor (beta chain) was captured by sequencing in a study of blood T cells in healthy people across ages. Study information: Per two T cells, about one barcoded beta molecule was captured through template switching. General study results and limits: Strong correlation linked observed beta diversity and percent naive T cells.

The CDR3 contains 16 residues. V lost 8 bases, J lost 0 bases, and 10 bases stayed unmatched. Germline CDR1 and CDR2: SGHAT and FQNNGV. As for this clonotype: The antigen is unknown.

Russia was home to the donors, healthy Caucasian individuals aged about 6 to 100. Extractions gave at least 6 micrograms of total RNA per sample. The authors ran a second PCR of about 6 to 12 cycles using a sample-barcoded 5' primer and a J-beta primer mix. MiXCR, run by TCRdb on the 5' RACE reads, gives a single entry per CDR3 protein. The sample records around 1,600,000 distinct CDR3 sequences, approximately 42% being singletons. The specimen sequenced was blood. J is TRBJ2-1 and V is TRBV11-2, with 7 bases matching TRBD2. This clonotype was obtained from a woman younger than 35 in good health. The CDR3 coding sequence is TGTGCCAGCGGGATAGCGGGCCAGAGCTCCTACAATGAGCAGTTCTTC. The encoded protein is CASGIAGQSSYNEQFF.